This T cell receptor beta chain stems from a study of CXCR3-negative and CXCR3-positive naive CD8 T cells (dated by TCRdb to about 2019). Broadly, across the study: In total, 120 million to 150 million TRB reads were obtained, which works out to roughly 1.5 +/- 0.3 million reads per library. For the TRBV-TRBJ cluster analysis, the naive subsets came from 5 or 6 donors, while the memory cells came from 3 donors. Data from roughly twelve donors, pooled across two independent experiments, went into the diversity and physicochemical repertoire analyses. Findings and caveats that apply to the study as a whole: TRB CDR3s from CXCR3-positive naive cells showed higher hydrophobicity (lower Kidera factor 4), lower energy, and higher strength and volume indices than CXCR3-negative naive cells. CXCR3 expression partially decreased after cryopreservation, so most assays used freshly isolated PBMCs. TRBV-TRBJ usage was similar between naive CXCR3-negative and CXCR3-positive cells from the same donor, while memory cells showed distinct patterns. Both naive subsets had comparably high repertoire diversity, while memory CD8+ T cells had much lower repertoire diversity. Because surface CD5, which has been linked to self-reactivity in mice, was comparable between naive subsets, TCR interaction strength was also inferred from TRB CDR3 physicochemical properties.

Each CD8+ T cell subset was flow-sorted in triplicate, with 250,000 to 350,000 cells per subset placed directly into RLT lysis buffer. Naive CD8+ T cells were defined stringently as CD45RO-CCR7+CD27+CD95- to exclude memory contaminants. Peripheral blood mononuclear cells were isolated from buffy coats using standard density gradient centrifugation. A FACSAria III was used to flow-sort naive CD8+ T cells into CXCR3-negative and CXCR3-positive populations. Total RNA was extracted from sorted cells with an RNeasy Mini Kit. CDR1 and CDR2 are read off the germline V gene as SGHTA and FQGNSA. The CDR3 sequence holds 13 residues, the cysteine and phenylalanine included. No DNA appears here. Remarks on this clonotype: Its recognized antigen is unknown.

The sequencer was a NextSeq 550. The Human TCR Profiling Kit (MiLaboratory) was used to prepare UMI-labeled 5' RACE TRB cDNA libraries. cDNA synthesis used the entire amount of extracted RNA, and PCR amplification then used the entire amount of cDNA produced. Libraries were prepared in parallel with an identical number of PCR cycles. Regarding the original processing steps: MIGEC and MiXCR extracted about 53,000 +/- 10,000 unique UMI-labeled TRB cDNA molecules per library, requiring at least two reads per UMI. On average, each library contained approximately 40,000 +/- 10,000 functional in-frame TRB CDR3 nucleotide clonotypes without stop codons. After each sample was downsampled to 5000 UMI-labeled TRB molecules, VDJtools was used to calculate diversity metrics such as normalized Shannon-Wiener and Chao1. Clonotype-size-weighted physicochemical properties of the central five CDR3 residues (interaction energy, strength, volume and Kidera factor 4) were computed in VDJtools. One entry per CDR3 protein sequence results from the TCRdb reprocessing of the reads, with DNA left out. None of the V and J calls come from the authors' own analysis; TCRdb made them. The sample has some 50,000 distinct CDR3 sequences on record. The ten largest account for roughly 1.6% of the sample.

The receptor chain draws on TRBV7-2 and TRBJ1-5. The clonotype originates from a human donor in good health. Some clones in this sample may be carry-over from other donors' samples. What was sequenced was naive CXCR3- CD8+ T cells from blood. The cell subset or site label, as the study defines it: CD45RO-CCR7+CD27+CD95- naive CD8+ T cells lacking CXCR3 (TNR3-). The CDR3 here reads CASSLGWHQPQHF.